This TCR beta chain originates from a study of T cells in Graves' hyperthyroidism and ophthalmopathy. Points from the study as a whole: Blood samples included most of the expanded thyroid clonotypes exceeding 0.001.

Comments on this clonotype: Antigen unknown.

J lost 3 bases, V lost 10 bases, and 10 bases had no gene match. The CDR3 length is 14 residues. Germline values: CDR1 SNHLY, CDR2 FYNNEI. The source material, RNA transcripts, was used to amplify TCR beta CDR3 regions. In the first-round RT-PCR of the TCR CDR3, the HTBI primer set was used. MiXCR was run by TCRdb on the multiplex PCR reads, yielding one entry per CDR3 protein. The sample lists tens of thousands of distinct CDR3 sequences; more than 40% were seen once. Subjects aged 18 to 65 presented with newly diagnosed hyperthyroidism of less than 2 months' duration. Uncontrolled infection, other autoimmune disease, pregnancy or lactation barred patients from enrollment.

The chain employs TRBV2 and TRBJ1-2; 8 positions match TRBD1. The TCR sequence derives from a woman aged 50 to 60 with Graves' hyperthyroidism. The sample comprised peripheral blood or thyroid tissue (not recorded which). The CDR3 nucleotides read TGTGCCACGACAGGACAGGGAATTGACTATGGCTACACCTTC. Residues: CATTGQGIDYGYTF.